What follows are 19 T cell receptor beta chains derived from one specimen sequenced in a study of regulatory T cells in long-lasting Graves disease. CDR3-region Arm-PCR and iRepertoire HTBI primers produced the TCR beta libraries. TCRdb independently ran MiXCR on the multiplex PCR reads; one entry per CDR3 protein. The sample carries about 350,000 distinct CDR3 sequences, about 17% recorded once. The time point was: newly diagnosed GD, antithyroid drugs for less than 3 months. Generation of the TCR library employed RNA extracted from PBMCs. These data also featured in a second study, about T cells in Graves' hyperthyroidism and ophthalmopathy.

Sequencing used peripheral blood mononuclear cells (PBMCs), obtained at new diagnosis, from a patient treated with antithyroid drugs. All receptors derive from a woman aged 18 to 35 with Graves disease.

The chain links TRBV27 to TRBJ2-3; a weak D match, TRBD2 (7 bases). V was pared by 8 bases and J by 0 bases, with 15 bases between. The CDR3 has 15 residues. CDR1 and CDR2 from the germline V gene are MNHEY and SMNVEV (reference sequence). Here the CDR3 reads CASARGGVSTDTQYF. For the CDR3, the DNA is TGTGCCAGCGCAAGGGGGGGGGTAAGCACAGATACGCAGTATTTT.

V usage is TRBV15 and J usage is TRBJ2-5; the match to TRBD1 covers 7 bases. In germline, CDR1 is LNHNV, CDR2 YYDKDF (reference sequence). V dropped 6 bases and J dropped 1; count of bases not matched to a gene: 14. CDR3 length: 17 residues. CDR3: CATSGSRPGQRQETQYF. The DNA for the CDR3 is TGTGCCACCAGTGGTTCACGACCGGGACAGCGCCAAGAGACCCAGTACTTC.

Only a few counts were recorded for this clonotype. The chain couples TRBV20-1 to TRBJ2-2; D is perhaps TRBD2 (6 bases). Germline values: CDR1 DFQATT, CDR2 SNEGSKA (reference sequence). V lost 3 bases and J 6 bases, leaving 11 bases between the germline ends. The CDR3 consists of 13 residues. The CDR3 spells CSASGSEAGELFF. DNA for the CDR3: TGCAGTGCTAGCGGGAGTGAGGCCGGGGAGCTGTTTTTT.

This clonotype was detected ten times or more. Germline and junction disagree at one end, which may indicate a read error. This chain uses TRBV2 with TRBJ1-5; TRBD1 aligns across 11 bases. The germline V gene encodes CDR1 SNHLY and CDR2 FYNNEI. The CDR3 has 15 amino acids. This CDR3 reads CASSDRTGGNQPQHF. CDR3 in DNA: TGTGCCAGCAGTGATAGGACAGGGGGCAACCAGCCCCAGCATTTT.

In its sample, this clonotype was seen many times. The CDR3 DNA is TGTGCCAGCAGCAAACTACTAGCGGGAGACACAGATACGCAGTATTTT. It codes for CASSKLLAGDTDTQYF. V and J are TRBV3-1 and TRBJ2-3, with 11 positions matching TRBD2. The V and J ends lost 5 bases and 2 bases, in that order; junction bases with no gene match: 6. Germline assignment: CDR1 LGHDT and CDR2 YNNKEL (reference sequence). CDR3 size: 16 residues.

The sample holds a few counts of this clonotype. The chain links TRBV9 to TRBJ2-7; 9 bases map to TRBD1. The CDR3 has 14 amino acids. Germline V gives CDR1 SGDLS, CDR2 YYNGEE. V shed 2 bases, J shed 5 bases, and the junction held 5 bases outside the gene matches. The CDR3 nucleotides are TGTGCCAGCAGCGTCCTGGACAGGGGCAACGAGCAGTACTTC. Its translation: CASSVLDRGNEQYF.

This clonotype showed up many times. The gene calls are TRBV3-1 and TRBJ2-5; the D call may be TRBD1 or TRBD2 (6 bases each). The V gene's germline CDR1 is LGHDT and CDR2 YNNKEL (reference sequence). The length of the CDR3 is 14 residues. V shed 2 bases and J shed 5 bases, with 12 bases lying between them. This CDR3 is CASSQTGGTETQYF. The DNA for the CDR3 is TGTGCCAGCAGCCAAACCGGGGGCACGGAGACCCAGTACTTC.

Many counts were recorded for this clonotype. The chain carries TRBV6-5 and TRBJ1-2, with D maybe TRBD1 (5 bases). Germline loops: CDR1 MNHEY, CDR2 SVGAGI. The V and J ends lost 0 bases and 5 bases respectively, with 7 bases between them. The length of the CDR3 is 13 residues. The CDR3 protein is CASSYSGTYGYTF. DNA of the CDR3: TGTGCCAGCAGTTACTCTGGGACGTATGGCTACACCTTC.

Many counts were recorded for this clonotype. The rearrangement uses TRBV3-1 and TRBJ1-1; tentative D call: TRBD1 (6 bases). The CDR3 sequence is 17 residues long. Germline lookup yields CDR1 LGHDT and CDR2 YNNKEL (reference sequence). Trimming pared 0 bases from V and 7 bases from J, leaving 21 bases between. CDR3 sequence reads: CASSQDGGGATRNEAFF. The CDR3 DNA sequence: TGTGCCAGCAGCCAAGATGGGGGGGGGGCTACAAGAAATGAAGCTTTCTTT.

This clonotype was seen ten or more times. This chain's CDR3 is CASSLSYRTSGGEQYF. The DNA of the CDR3 is TGTGCCAGCAGCTTATCGTACAGGACTAGCGGGGGCGAGCAGTACTTC. This sequence joins TRBV11-2 and TRBJ2-7, with TRBD2 matching 13 bases. Germline V CDR1 and CDR2: SGHAT, FQNNGV. The CDR3 extends over 16 amino acids. V was pared by 2 bases and J by 6 bases, with 7 bases of the junction left unmatched.

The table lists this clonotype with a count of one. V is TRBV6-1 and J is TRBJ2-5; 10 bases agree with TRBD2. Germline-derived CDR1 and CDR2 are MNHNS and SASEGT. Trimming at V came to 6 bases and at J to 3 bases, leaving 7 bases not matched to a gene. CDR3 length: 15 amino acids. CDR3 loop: CASRSYLAGEETQYF. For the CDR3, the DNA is TGTGCCAGCAGGTCCTACCTAGCGGGAGAAGAGACCCAGTACTTC.

CDR3 in DNA: TGTGCCAGCAGCCCCTCGGGGGGGCAAGTTGGCTACACCTTC. This gives the protein CASSPSGGQVGYTF. The rearrangement joins TRBV7-3 to TRBJ1-2, with D perhaps matching TRBD1 (6 bases). The CDR3 length is 14 residues. In germline, CDR1 is SGHTA, CDR2 FQGTGA. Trimming took 5 bases from V and 7 from J, leaving 17 bases between them.

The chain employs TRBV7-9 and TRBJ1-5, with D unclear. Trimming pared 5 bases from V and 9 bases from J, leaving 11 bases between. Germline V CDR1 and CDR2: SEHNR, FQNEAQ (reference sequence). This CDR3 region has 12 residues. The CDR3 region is CASSGGQGPQHF. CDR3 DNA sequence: TGTGCCAGCAGCGGAGGGCAAGGGCCCCAGCATTTT.

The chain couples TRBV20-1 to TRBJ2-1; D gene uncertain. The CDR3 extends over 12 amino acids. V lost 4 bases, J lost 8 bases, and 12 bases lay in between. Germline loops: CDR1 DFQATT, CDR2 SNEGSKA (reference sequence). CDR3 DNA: TGCAGTGCTATTTCCAGGTCTGATGAGCAGTTCTTC. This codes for CSAISRSDEQFF.

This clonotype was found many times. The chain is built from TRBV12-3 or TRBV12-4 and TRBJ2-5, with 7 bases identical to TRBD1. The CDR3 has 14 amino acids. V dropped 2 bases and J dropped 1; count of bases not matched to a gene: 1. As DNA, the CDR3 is TGTGCCAGCAGTTTAAGGGACAGCCAAGAGACCCAGTACTTC. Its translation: CASSLRDSQETQYF.

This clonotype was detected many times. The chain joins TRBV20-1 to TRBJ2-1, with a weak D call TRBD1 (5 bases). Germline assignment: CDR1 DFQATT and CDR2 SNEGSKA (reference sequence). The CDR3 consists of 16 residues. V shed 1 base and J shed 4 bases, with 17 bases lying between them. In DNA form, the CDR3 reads TGCAGTGCTAGAGGTATCAGGGAAGGTAGTTACAATGAGCAGTTCTTC. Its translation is CSARGIREGSYNEQFF.

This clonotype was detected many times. CDR3 coding DNA: TGTGCCAGCAGCCTTGGTCTTGTAGCGGGGGATACGCAGTATTTT. This encodes CASSLGLVAGDTQYF. The chain recombines TRBV7-3 with TRBJ2-3, with 8 bases that match TRBD2. The J segment lost 6 bases and the V segment lost 5 bases, leaving 10 bases of the junction unmatched. CDR1 and CDR2 (germline): SGHTA, FQGTGA. CDR3 length equals 15 residues.

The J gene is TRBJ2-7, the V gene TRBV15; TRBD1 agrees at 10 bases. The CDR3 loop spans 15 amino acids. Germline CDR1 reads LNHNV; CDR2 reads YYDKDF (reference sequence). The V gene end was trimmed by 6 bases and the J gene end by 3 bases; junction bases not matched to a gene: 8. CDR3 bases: TGTGCCACCAGTCCCGGGACAGGGGACCTCTACGAGCAGTACTTC. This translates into CATSPGTGDLYEQYF.

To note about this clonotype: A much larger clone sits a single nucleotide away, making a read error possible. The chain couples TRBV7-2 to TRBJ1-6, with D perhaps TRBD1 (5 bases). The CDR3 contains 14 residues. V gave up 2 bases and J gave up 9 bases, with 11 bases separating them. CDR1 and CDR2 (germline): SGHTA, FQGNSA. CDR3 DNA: TGTGCCAGCAGCTTATCCGGGGCAGGTTCACCCCTCCACTTT. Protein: CASSLSGAGSPLHF.